The 20 T cell receptor beta chains in this list originate from one sample, sequenced in a study of radiotherapy plus CTLA-4 blockade in lung cancer. TCRdb's table, derived via immunoSEQ multiplex PCR, lists solely in-frame clones and lacks some. The table includes 65,000 to 95,000 clones, roughly 84% detected once. The specimen comprised peripheral blood, sampled from a patient treated with radiotherapy plus ipilimumab. The source of these receptors is a human donor with non-small cell lung cancer that progressed on radiotherapy plus ipilimumab.

The chain combines TRBV10-3 with TRBJ2-7, with TRBD2 matching over 9 bases. J gave up 10 bases and V 4 bases, and 11 bases lay outside the gene matches. The CDR3 consists of 14 residues. CDR1 is ENHRY and CDR2 is SYGVKD in the germline V gene. CDR3 residues: CAISGSSPSGIQYV. The CDR3 coding sequence is TGTGCCATCAGTGGAAGTTCTCCTAGCGGGATACAGTACGTC.

The chain recombines TRBV27 with TRBJ1-1; 8 positions agree with TRBD1. Germline CDR1 reads MNHEY; CDR2 reads SMNVEV (reference sequence). V was clipped by 6 bases and J by 3 bases; unmatched bases: 6. This CDR3 spans 14 amino acids. The CDR3 DNA is TGTGCCAGCAGCCCTCAGGGGGCCGACACTGAAGCTTTCTTT. The encoded protein is CASSPQGADTEAFF.

The chain joins TRBV19 to TRBJ1-4; no clear D gene. V lost 5 bases and J 0 bases, leaving 10 bases between the germline ends. Germline CDR1 LNHDA, CDR2 SQIVND (reference sequence). The CDR3 has 15 amino acids. This CDR3 reads CASSPLTATNEKLFF. The CDR3 nucleotides are TGTGCCAGTAGTCCCCTGACGGCAACTAATGAAAAACTGTTTTTT.

The chain employs TRBV5-4 and TRBJ2-7; TRBD2 is a possible D gene (6 bases). Germline V gene data show CDR1 as SGHNT and CDR2 as YYREEE (reference sequence). The V and J ends lost 2 bases and 0 bases respectively, with 9 bases between them. The CDR3 totals 14 residues. CDR3 DNA: TGTGCCAGCAGCTTTGCGGGATTCTCCTACGAGCAGTACTTC. As protein: CASSFAGFSYEQYF.

The chain's CDR3 is CASSQEGADTQYF. In nucleotides, the CDR3 is TGCGCCAGCAGCCAAGAAGGGGCAGATACGCAGTATTTT. V usage is TRBV4-1 and J usage is TRBJ2-3; possibly TRBD1 for D (5 bases). V was trimmed by 0 bases and J by 4 bases, leaving 5 bases between them. This CDR3 has 13 residues. Germline values: CDR1 MGHRA, CDR2 YSYEKL.

The chain links TRBV6-1 to TRBJ1-2, with D maybe TRBD1 (5 bases). V lost 11 bases to trimming and J lost 0 bases, with 19 bases between them. Germline-derived CDR1 and CDR2 are MNHNS and SASEGT. This CDR3 is built from 15 residues. CDR3 protein: CASRPRDGTNYGYTF. CDR3 nucleotides: TGTGCCTCCCGCCCCCGGGACGGCACTAACTATGGCTACACCTTC.

The chain is built from TRBV15 and TRBJ2-3; D possibly corresponds to TRBD1 (6 bases). The CDR3 loop spans 14 amino acids. The germline V and J ends were trimmed by 3 bases and 4 bases, with 11 bases remaining between them. Germline V lookup: CDR1 LNHNV, CDR2 YYDKDF (reference sequence). The CDR3 protein is CATSSGGESDTQYF. The CDR3 region has the DNA TGTGCCACCAGCAGTGGGGGCGAATCAGATACGCAGTATTTT.

The V gene is TRBV25-1, the J gene TRBJ2-1; 8 bases are shared with TRBD2. From germline, CDR1 is MGHDK and CDR2 SYGVNS. There are 17 residues in the CDR3. Germline trimming cut 3 bases from V and 6 bases from J; bases unmatched to any gene: 13. The DNA for the CDR3 is TGTGCCAGCAGTGAGGGATTAGCGGGATCGCGGGGCAATGAGCAGTTCTTC. This translates into CASSEGLAGSRGNEQFF. The variable domain in full, completed from reference TRBV25-1 and TRBJ2-1, reads EADIYQTPRYLVIGTGKKITLECSQTMGHDKMYWYQQDPGMELHLIHYSYGVNSTEKGDLSSESTVSRIRTEHFPLTLESARPSHTSQYLCASSEGLAGSRGNEQFFGPGTRLTVL.

The chain is built from TRBV18 and TRBJ2-7; 11 nucleotides align to TRBD2. CDR1 and CDR2 (germline): KGHSH, LQKENI. This CDR3 region has 17 residues. Losses at the gene ends were 4 bases for V and 0 bases for J; bases not matched to a gene: 8. The CDR3 coding sequence is TGTGCCAGCTCACGGGGTAGCGGGAGGGAGAGCTCCTACGAGCAGTACGTC. It encodes CASSRGSGRESSYEQYV.

The V gene is TRBV7-9, the J gene TRBJ1-1; D is possibly TRBD1 (5 bases). V was cut by 5 bases and J by 1 base, with 11 bases left in between. The CDR3 runs to 14 residues. Germline CDR1 reads SEHNR; CDR2 reads FQNEAQ (reference sequence). CDR3 amino acids: CASSRGQGNTEAFF. The CDR3 DNA follows: TGTGCCAGCAGCCGAGGTCAGGGGAACACTGAAGCTTTCTTT. The full variable domain, in which reference TRBV7-9 and TRBJ1-1 provide the parts outside the CDR3, is DTGVSQNPRHKITKRGQNVTFRCDPISEHNRLYWYRQTLGQGPEFLTYFQNEAQLEKSRLLSDRFSAERPKGSFSTLEIQRTEQGDSAMYLCASSRGQGNTEAFFGQGTRLTVV.

V usage is TRBV5-5 and J usage is TRBJ2-7; tentatively, D is TRBD1 (6 bases). With 4 bases removed from V and 3 bases from J, the gap between germline ends came to 17 bases. The CDR3 runs 15 residues. CDR1 and CDR2 (germline): SGHKS, YYEKEE (reference sequence). DNA of the CDR3: TGTGCCAGCAGCACCGAACAGGGCTACTACTACGAGCAGTACTTC. It specifies CASSTEQGYYYEQYF.

The rearrangement joins TRBV6-6 to TRBJ2-2; possibly TRBD1 for D (6 bases). Germline lookup yields CDR1 MNHNY and CDR2 SVGAGI (reference sequence). Trimming took 5 bases from V and 3 from J, leaving 13 bases between them. The CDR3 extends over 15 amino acids. The DNA of the CDR3 is TGTGCCAGCAGTACCGGACAGTTGTACACCGGGGAGCTGTTTTTT. It codes for CASSTGQLYTGELFF.

This clone showed up just once. The chain links TRBV18 to TRBJ2-7, with 9 bases identical to TRBD1. This CDR3 comprises 15 residues. Unmatched junction bases numbered 6, after V lost 2 bases and J lost 4 bases. Per the germline V gene, CDR1 is KGHSH and CDR2 is LQKENI. CDR3 region: CASSPTPGQGYEQYF. The CDR3, as DNA: TGTGCCAGCTCACCAACTCCGGGACAGGGATACGAGCAGTACTTC.

The chain carries TRBV18 and TRBJ1-5; D may be TRBD1 (5 bases). Germline CDR1 is KGHSH and CDR2 is LQKENI. V was clipped by 4 bases and J by 3 bases, with 16 bases between them. CDR3 length equals 16 residues. The CDR3 nucleotides read TGTGCCAGCTCACAAGGGACGGGACTCCACAATCAGCCCCAGCATTTT. Translated, it gives CASSQGTGLHNQPQHF.

This clone showed up just once. This chain links TRBV6-5 with TRBJ1-2, with 7 bases that match TRBD1. CDR3 length: 15 amino acids. Germline-derived CDR1 and CDR2 are MNHEY and SVGAGI. V was clipped by 0 bases and J by 3 bases; unmatched bases: 4. CDR3 region: CASSYSYRGYYGYTF. CDR3 DNA: TGTGCCAGCAGTTACTCTTACAGGGGATACTATGGCTACACCTTC.

The DNA for the CDR3 is TGTGCCAGCAGCTTAGATAACAGGGGGAACACTGAAGCTTTCTTT. Amino acids: CASSLDNRGNTEAFF. This sequence joins TRBV7-9 and TRBJ1-1; 7 bases line up with TRBD1. CDR3 length: 15 amino acids. Losses at the gene ends were 1 base for V and 1 base for J; bases not matched to a gene: 3. Germline CDR1 SEHNR, CDR2 FQNEAQ (reference sequence).

CDR3 protein: CASTPRIRGNTEAFF. The CDR3, as DNA: TGTGCCAGCACCCCCAGGATACGGGGGAACACTGAAGCTTTCTTT. The genes are TRBV6-1 and TRBJ1-1; D ambiguous. Germline-derived CDR1 and CDR2 are MNHNS and SASEGT. V was shortened by 7 bases and J by 1 base, with 16 bases between the two germline ends. CDR3 length: 15 residues.

The V and J genes are TRBV28 and TRBJ2-5; maybe TRBD1 (5 bases). CDR3 length equals 17 residues. Per germline, CDR1 MDHEN and CDR2 SYDVKM. Trimming pared 5 bases from V and 4 bases from J, leaving 23 bases between. The CDR3 region has the DNA TGTGCCAGCAGTGGCGTACACACAGGCCCCAGGAGAGAGACCCAGTACTTC. Protein product: CASSGVHTGPRRETQYF.

The chain joins TRBV2 to TRBJ2-7; 9 nucleotides line up with TRBD1. The CDR3 sequence is 14 residues long. Germline trimming cut 8 bases from V and 3 bases from J; bases unmatched to any gene: 8. Germline loops: CDR1 SNHLY, CDR2 FYNNEI. The CDR3 region is CASGEGTGNYEQYF. CDR3 nucleotides: TGTGCCAGCGGGGAGGGGACAGGGAACTACGAGCAGTACTTC.

The chain employs TRBV5-1 and TRBJ1-1; D is possibly TRBD1 (6 bases). V was shortened by 3 bases and J by 0 bases, with 15 bases between the two germline ends. This CDR3 spans 16 amino acids. In germline, CDR1 is SGHRS, CDR2 YFSETQ. CDR3 DNA sequence: TGCGCCAGCAGCTCACAGACACAGGGTGTGAACACTGAAGCTTTCTTT. It yields the protein CASSSQTQGVNTEAFF.